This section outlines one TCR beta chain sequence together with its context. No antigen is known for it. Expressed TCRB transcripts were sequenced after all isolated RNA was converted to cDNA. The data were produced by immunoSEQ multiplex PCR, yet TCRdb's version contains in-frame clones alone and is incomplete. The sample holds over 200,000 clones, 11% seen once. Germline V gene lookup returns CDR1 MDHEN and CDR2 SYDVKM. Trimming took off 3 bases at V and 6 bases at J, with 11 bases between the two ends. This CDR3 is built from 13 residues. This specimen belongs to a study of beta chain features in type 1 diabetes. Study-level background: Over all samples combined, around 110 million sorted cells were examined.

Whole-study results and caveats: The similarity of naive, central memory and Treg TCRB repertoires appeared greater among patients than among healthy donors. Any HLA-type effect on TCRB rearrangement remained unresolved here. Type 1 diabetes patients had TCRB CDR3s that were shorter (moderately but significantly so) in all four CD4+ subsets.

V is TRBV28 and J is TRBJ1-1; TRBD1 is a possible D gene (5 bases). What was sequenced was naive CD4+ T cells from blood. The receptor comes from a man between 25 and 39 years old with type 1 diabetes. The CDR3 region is CASSFGGLSEAFF. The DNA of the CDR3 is TGTGCCAGCAGTTTTGGGGGGTTATCTGAAGCTTTCTTT. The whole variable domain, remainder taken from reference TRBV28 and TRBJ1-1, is DVKVTQSSRYLVKRTGEKVFLECVQDMDHENMFWYRQDPGLGLRLIYFSYDVKMKEKGDIPEGYSVSREKKERFSLILESASTNQTSMYLCASSFGGLSEAFFGQGTRLTVV.